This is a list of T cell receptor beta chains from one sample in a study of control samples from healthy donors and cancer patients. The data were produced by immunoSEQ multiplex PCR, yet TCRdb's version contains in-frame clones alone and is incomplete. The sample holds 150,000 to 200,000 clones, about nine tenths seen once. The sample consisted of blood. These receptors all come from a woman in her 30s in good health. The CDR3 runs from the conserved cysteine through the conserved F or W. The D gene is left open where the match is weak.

CDR3 protein: CASSSQAGGYSGEQFF
CDR3 length: 16
V gene: TRBV7-6
J gene: TRBJ2-1
D gene: TRBD2

CDR3 protein: CASSLRDRGRGEAFF
CDR3 length: 15
V gene: TRBV5-6
J gene: TRBJ1-1
D gene: TRBD1

CDR3 protein: CASSIAGSGNTIYF
CDR3 length: 14
V gene: TRBV19
J gene: TRBJ1-3
D gene: .

CDR3 protein: CASSLWRPGTLNYGYTF
CDR3 length: 17
V gene: TRBV7-8
J gene: TRBJ1-2
D gene: .

CDR3 protein: CASSRDSVQETQYF
CDR3 length: 14
V gene: TRBV5-1
J gene: TRBJ2-5
D gene: .

CDR3 protein: CASSVGEGEAFF
CDR3 length: 12
V gene: TRBV9
J gene: TRBJ1-1
D gene: .

CDR3 protein: CSASSTANYGYTF
CDR3 length: 13
V gene: TRBV29-1
J gene: TRBJ1-2
D gene: .

CDR3 protein: CASSKKRGGGSYEQYF
CDR3 length: 16
V gene: TRBV19
J gene: TRBJ2-7
D gene: TRBD2

CDR3 protein: CASSAEGNTEAFF
CDR3 length: 13
V gene: TRBV2
J gene: TRBJ1-1
D gene: .

CDR3 protein: CASSSGDRVGEQYF
CDR3 length: 14
V gene: TRBV28
J gene: TRBJ2-7
D gene: TRBD1

CDR3 protein: CASSLNGYNEQFF
CDR3 length: 13
V gene: TRBV11-3
J gene: TRBJ2-1
D gene: .

CDR3 protein: CASILPGQANEKLFF
CDR3 length: 15
V gene: TRBV6-5
J gene: TRBJ1-4
D gene: TRBD1

CDR3 protein: CASSRSNEKLFF
CDR3 length: 12
V gene: TRBV5-5
J gene: TRBJ1-4
D gene: .

CDR3 protein: CASSSPGGAPNQPQHF
CDR3 length: 16
V gene: TRBV6-6
J gene: TRBJ1-5
D gene: .

CDR3 protein: CASSFSGGHYTEAFF
CDR3 length: 15
V gene: TRBV7-8
J gene: TRBJ1-1
D gene: .

CDR3 protein: CASSRLGQGAYEQYF
CDR3 length: 15
V gene: TRBV6-2/TRBV6-3
J gene: TRBJ2-7
D gene: TRBD1

CDR3 protein: CASSVGGEAFF
CDR3 length: 11
V gene: TRBV10-2
J gene: TRBJ1-1
D gene: .

CDR3 protein: CASSRDGTGELFF
CDR3 length: 13
V gene: TRBV18
J gene: TRBJ2-2
D gene: .

CDR3 protein: CASSLVAGGYNEQFF
CDR3 length: 15
V gene: TRBV5-5
J gene: TRBJ2-1
D gene: TRBD2

CDR3 protein: CATSDLGSGANVLTF
CDR3 length: 15
V gene: TRBV24-1
J gene: TRBJ2-6
D gene: .

CDR3 protein: CSVEVGGSYNEQFF
CDR3 length: 14
V gene: TRBV29-1
J gene: TRBJ2-1
D gene: .

CDR3 protein: CASSLEGIMNTEAFF
CDR3 length: 15
V gene: TRBV11-3
J gene: TRBJ1-1
D gene: .

CDR3 protein: CASRLGLAGGPNTGELFF
CDR3 length: 18
V gene: TRBV21-1
J gene: TRBJ2-2
D gene: .

CDR3 protein: CASSHRGEKLFF
CDR3 length: 12
V gene: TRBV7-9
J gene: TRBJ1-4
D gene: TRBD1

CDR3 protein: CASRTGQGAYNEQFF
CDR3 length: 15
V gene: TRBV27
J gene: TRBJ2-1
D gene: TRBD1

CDR3 protein: CASSLAGGTDTQYF
CDR3 length: 14
V gene: TRBV7-6
J gene: TRBJ2-3
D gene: .

CDR3 protein: CASRSGNGELFF
CDR3 length: 12
V gene: TRBV2
J gene: TRBJ2-2
D gene: .

CDR3 protein: CASSPGQVYNEQFF
CDR3 length: 14
V gene: TRBV2
J gene: TRBJ2-1
D gene: TRBD1

CDR3 protein: CASSRQGNTEAFF
CDR3 length: 13
V gene: TRBV27
J gene: TRBJ1-1
D gene: TRBD1

CDR3 protein: CAISEAAGANVLTF
CDR3 length: 14
V gene: TRBV10-3
J gene: TRBJ2-6
D gene: .

CDR3 protein: CASSLGGEAFF
CDR3 length: 11
V gene: TRBV7-9
J gene: TRBJ1-1
D gene: .

CDR3 protein: CAISDSVNYGYTF
CDR3 length: 13
V gene: TRBV10-3
J gene: TRBJ1-2
D gene: .

CDR3 protein: CASRHAGPRTGELFF
CDR3 length: 15
V gene: TRBV11-2
J gene: TRBJ2-2
D gene: .

CDR3 protein: CASSPDSYEQYF
CDR3 length: 12
V gene: TRBV28
J gene: TRBJ2-7
D gene: .

CDR3 protein: CASSYVAGGYTF
CDR3 length: 12
V gene: TRBV12-3/TRBV12-4
J gene: TRBJ1-2
D gene: .

CDR3 protein: CASNRIAGAFNEQFF
CDR3 length: 15
V gene: TRBV27
J gene: TRBJ2-1
D gene: TRBD2

CDR3 protein: CASSPSLAGGQETQYF
CDR3 length: 16
V gene: TRBV4-2
J gene: TRBJ2-5
D gene: TRBD2

CDR3 protein: CASSLAGVDTGELFF
CDR3 length: 15
V gene: TRBV7-3
J gene: TRBJ2-2
D gene: TRBD2

CDR3 protein: CASSLETGLQLFF
CDR3 length: 13
V gene: TRBV11-2
J gene: TRBJ1-4
D gene: TRBD1

CDR3 protein: CSVTDRGYNQPQHF
CDR3 length: 14
V gene: TRBV29-1
J gene: TRBJ1-5
D gene: TRBD1